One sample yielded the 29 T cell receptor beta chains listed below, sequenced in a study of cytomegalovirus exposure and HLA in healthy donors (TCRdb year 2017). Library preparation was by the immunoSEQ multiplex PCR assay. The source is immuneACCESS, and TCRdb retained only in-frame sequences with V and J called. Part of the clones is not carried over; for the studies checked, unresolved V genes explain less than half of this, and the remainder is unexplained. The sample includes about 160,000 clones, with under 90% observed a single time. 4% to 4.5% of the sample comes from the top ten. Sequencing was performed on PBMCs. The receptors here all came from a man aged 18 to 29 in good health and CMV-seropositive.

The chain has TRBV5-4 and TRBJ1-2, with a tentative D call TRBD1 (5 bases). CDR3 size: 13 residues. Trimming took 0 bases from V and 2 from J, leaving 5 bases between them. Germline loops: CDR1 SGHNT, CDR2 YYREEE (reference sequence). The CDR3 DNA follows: TGTGCCAGCAGCTTGGCAGGGAACTATGGCTACACCTTC. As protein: CASSLAGNYGYTF. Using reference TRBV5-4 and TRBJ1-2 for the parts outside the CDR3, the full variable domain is ETGVTQSPTHLIKTRGQQVTLRCSSQSGHNTVSWYQQALGQGPQFIFQYYREEENGRGNFPPRFSGLQFPNYSSELNVNALELDDSALYLCASSLAGNYGYTFGSGTRLTVV.

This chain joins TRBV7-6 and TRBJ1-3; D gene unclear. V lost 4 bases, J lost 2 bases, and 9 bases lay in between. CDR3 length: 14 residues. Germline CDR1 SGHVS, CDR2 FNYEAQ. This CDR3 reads CASSSQWTGNTIYF. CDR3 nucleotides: TGTGCCAGCAGCTCACAGTGGACTGGAAACACCATATATTTT.

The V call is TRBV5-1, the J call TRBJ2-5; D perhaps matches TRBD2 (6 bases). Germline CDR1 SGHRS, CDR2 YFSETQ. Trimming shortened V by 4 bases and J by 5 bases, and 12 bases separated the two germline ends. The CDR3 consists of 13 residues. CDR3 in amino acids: CASSEEGRETQYF. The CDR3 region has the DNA TGCGCCAGCAGCGAGGAGGGCCGGGAGACCCAGTACTTC.

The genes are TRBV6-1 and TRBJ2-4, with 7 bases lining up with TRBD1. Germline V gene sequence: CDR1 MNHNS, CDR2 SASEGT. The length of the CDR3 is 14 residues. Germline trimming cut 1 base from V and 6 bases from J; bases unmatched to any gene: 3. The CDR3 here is CASSEDRGRNIQYF. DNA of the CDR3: TGTGCCAGCAGTGAAGACAGGGGTAGAAACATTCAGTACTTC.

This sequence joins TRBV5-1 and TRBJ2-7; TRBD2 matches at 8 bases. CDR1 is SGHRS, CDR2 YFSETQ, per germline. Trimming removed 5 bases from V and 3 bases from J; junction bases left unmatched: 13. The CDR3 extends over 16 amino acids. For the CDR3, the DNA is TGCGCCAGCAGACGGACTAGCAATGCGGCGGACTACGAGCAGTACTTC. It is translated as CASRRTSNAADYEQYF.

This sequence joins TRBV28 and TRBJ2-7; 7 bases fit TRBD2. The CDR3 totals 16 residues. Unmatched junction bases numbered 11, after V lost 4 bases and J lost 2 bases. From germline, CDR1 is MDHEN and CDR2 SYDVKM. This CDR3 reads CASSWVRGRVAYEQYF. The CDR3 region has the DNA TGTGCCAGCAGTTGGGTTCGGGGGAGGGTTGCCTACGAGCAGTACTTC. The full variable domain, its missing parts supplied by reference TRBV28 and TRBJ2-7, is DVKVTQSSRYLVKRTGEKVFLECVQDMDHENMFWYRQDPGLGLRLIYFSYDVKMKEKGDIPEGYSVSREKKERFSLILESASTNQTSMYLCASSWVRGRVAYEQYFGPGTRLTVT.

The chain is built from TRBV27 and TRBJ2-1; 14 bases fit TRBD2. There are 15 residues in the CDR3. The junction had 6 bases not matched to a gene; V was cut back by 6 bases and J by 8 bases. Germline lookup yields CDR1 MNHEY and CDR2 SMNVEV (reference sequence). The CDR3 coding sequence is TGTGCCAGCAGCCTTGGGACTAGCGGGAGTCATGAGCAGTTCTTC. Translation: CASSLGTSGSHEQFF.

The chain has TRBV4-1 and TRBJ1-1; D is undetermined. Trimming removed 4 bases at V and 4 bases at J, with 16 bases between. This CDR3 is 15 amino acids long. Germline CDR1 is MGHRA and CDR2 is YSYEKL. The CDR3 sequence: CASSPSTQVGTEAFF. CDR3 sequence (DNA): TGCGCCAGCAGCCCCTCTACCCAGGTGGGCACTGAAGCTTTCTTT.

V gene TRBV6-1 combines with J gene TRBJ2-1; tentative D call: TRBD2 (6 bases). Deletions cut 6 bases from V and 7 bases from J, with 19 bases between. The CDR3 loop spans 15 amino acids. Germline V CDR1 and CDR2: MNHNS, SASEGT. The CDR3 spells CASRGSVGSKNEQFF. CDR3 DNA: TGTGCCAGCAGGGGTTCAGTCGGGAGTAAGAATGAGCAGTTCTTC.

The CDR3 coding sequence is TGTGCCAGTCAAGGTGGGCAGGGGTACGGGACAGATACGCAGTATTTT. Its protein is CASQGGQGYGTDTQYF. The chain carries TRBV28 and TRBJ2-3, with D maybe TRBD1 (6 bases). V lost 9 bases and J lost 3, with 22 bases in between. Looked up from germline, CDR1 is MDHEN and CDR2 is SYDVKM. The length of the CDR3 is 16 residues.

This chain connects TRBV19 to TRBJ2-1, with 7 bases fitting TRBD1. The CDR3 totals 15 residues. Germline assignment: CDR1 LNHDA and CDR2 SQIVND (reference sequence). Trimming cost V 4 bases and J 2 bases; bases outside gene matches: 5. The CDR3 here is CASSTYRGPYNEQFF. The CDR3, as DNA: TGTGCCAGTAGTACATACAGGGGACCCTACAATGAGCAGTTCTTC.

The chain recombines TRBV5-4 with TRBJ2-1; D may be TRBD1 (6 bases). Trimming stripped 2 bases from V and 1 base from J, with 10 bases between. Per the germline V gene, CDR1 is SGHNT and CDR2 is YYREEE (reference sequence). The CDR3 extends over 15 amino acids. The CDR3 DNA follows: TGTGCCAGCAGCTTAACAGGGTCTTCCTACAATGAGCAGTTCTTC. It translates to CASSLTGSSYNEQFF.

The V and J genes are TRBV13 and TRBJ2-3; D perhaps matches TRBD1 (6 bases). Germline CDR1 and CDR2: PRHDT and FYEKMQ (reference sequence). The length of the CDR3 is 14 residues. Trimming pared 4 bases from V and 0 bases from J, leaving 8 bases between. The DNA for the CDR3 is TGTGCCAGCAGCTCAGGACAGAGCACAGATACGCAGTATTTT. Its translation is CASSSGQSTDTQYF.

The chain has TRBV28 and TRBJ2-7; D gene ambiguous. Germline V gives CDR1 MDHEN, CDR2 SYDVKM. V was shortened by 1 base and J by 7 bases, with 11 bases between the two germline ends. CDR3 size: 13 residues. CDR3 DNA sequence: TGTGCCAGCAGTTTATCCCCTCGCGGTGAGCAGTACTTC. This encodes CASSLSPRGEQYF. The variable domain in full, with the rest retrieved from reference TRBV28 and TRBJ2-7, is DVKVTQSSRYLVKRTGEKVFLECVQDMDHENMFWYRQDPGLGLRLIYFSYDVKMKEKGDIPEGYSVSREKKERFSLILESASTNQTSMYLCASSLSPRGEQYFGPGTRLTVT.

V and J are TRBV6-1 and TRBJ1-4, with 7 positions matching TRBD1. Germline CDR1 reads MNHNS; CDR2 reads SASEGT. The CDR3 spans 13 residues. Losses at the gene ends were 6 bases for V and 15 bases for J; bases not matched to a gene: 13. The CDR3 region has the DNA TGTGCCAGCAGGGGGACAGCCCAGCTCACGGTGTTTTTT. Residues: CASRGTAQLTVFF.

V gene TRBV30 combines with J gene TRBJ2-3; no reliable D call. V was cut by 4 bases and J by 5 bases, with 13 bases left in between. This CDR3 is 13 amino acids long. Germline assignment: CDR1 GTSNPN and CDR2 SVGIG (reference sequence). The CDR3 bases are TGTGCCTGGACCCCTTCGACGGGAGATACGCAGTATTTT. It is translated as CAWTPSTGDTQYF.

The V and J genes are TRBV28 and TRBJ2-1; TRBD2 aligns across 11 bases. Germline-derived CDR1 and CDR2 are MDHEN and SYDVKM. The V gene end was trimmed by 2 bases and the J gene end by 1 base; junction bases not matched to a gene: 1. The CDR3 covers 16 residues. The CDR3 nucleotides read TGTGCCAGCAGTTTAGGGACTAGCGGATCCTACAATGAGCAGTTCTTC. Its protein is CASSLGTSGSYNEQFF. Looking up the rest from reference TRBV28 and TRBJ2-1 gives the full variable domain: DVKVTQSSRYLVKRTGEKVFLECVQDMDHENMFWYRQDPGLGLRLIYFSYDVKMKEKGDIPEGYSVSREKKERFSLILESASTNQTSMYLCASSLGTSGSYNEQFFGPGTRLTVL.

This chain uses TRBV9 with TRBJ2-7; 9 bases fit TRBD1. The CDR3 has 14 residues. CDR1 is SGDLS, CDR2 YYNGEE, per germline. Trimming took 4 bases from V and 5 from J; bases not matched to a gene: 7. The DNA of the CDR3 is TGTGCCAGCAGCACCCTGGACAGGGGTAACGAGCAGTACTTC. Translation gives CASSTLDRGNEQYF.

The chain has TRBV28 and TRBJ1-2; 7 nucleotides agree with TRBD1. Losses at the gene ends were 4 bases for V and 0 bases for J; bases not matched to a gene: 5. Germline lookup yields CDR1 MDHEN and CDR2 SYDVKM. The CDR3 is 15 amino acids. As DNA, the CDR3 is TGTGCCAGCAGTTCAACAGGGGAGTCTAACTATGGCTACACCTTC. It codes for CASSSTGESNYGYTF.

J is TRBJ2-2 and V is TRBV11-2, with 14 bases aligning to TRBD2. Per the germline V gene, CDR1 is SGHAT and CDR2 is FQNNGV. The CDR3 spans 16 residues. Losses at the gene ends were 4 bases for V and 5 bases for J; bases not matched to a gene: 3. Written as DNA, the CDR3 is TGTGCCAGCAGCTCCTGGACTAGCGGGAGGACCGGGGAGCTGTTTTTT. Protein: CASSSWTSGRTGELFF.

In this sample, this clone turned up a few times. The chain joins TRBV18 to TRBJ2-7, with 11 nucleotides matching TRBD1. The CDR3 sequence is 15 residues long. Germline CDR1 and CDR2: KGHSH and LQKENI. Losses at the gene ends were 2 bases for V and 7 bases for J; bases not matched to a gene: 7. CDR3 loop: CASSPGTGGRVEQYF. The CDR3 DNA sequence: TGTGCCAGCTCACCAGGGACAGGGGGAAGAGTGGAGCAGTACTTC. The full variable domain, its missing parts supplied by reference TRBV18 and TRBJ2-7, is NAGVMQNPRHLVRRRGQEARLRCSPMKGHSHVYWYRQLPEEGLKFMVYLQKENIIDESGMPKERFSAEFPKEGPSILRIQQVVRGDSAAYFCASSPGTGGRVEQYFGPGTRLTVT.

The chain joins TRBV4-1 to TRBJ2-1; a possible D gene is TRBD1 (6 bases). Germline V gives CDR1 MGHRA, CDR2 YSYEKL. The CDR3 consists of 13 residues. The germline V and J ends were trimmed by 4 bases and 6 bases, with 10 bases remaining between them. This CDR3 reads CASSRLQGNEQFF. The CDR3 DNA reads TGCGCCAGCAGCCGCTTACAGGGCAATGAGCAGTTCTTC.

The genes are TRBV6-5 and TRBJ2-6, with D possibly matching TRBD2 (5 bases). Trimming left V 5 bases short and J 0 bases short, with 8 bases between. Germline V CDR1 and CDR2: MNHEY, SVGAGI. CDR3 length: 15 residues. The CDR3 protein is CASSPGFSGANVLTF. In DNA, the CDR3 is TGTGCCAGCAGTCCGGGGTTCTCTGGGGCCAACGTCCTGACTTTC.

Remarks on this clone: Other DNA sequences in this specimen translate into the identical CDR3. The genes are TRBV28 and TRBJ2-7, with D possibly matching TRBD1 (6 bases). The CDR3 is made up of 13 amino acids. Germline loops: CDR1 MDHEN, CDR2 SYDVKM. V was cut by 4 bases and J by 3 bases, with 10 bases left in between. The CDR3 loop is CASSSGQSYEQYF. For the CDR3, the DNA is TGTGCCAGCAGTTCCGGACAGAGCTACGAGCAGTACTTC.

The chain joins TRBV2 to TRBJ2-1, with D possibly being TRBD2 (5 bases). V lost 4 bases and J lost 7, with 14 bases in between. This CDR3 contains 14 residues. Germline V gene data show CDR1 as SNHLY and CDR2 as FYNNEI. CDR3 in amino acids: CASSGGLGRNEQFF. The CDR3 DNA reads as TGTGCCAGCAGTGGCGGGCTGGGTAGGAATGAGCAGTTCTTC.

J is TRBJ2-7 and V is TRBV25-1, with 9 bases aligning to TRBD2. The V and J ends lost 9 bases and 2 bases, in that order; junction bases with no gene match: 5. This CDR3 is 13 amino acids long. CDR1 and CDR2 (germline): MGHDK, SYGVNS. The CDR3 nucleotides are TGTGCCAGTGGCCTAGCGGGGACCTACGAGCAGTACTTC. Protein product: CASGLAGTYEQYF.

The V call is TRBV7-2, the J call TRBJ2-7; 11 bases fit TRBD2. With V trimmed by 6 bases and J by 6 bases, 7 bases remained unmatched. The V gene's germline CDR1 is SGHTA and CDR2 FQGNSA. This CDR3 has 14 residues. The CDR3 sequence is CASRNSGRAPEQYF. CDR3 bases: TGTGCCAGCAGAAATAGCGGGAGGGCCCCCGAGCAGTACTTC.

CDR3 coding DNA: TGTGCCAGCAGCGCAGCTAGCGGGAGTATAAATGAGCAGTTCTTC. Amino acid sequence: CASSAASGSINEQFF. The rearrangement uses TRBV9 and TRBJ2-1, with 10 bases that match TRBD2. The junction had 7 bases not matched to a gene; V was cut back by 3 bases and J by 7 bases. The germline V gene has CDR1 SGDLS and CDR2 YYNGEE. The CDR3 spans 15 residues.

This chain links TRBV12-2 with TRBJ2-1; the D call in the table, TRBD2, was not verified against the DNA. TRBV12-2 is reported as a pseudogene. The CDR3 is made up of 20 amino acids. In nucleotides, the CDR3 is TGTGCAAGTCGCTTAGCGCGGTCCCCCAGCGGGAAAAGCTCCTACAATGAGCAGTTCTTC. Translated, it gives CASRLARSPSGKSSYNEQFF.